These T cell receptor beta chains were read from a single sample in a study of T-cell reconstitution after alpha-beta-depleted transplantation in children. TCRdb reprocessed the PCR reads with MiXCR, giving one entry per CDR3 protein. Among approximately 190,000 distinct CDR3 sequences, 5.5% to 7% were seen once, and the ten largest hold 4.5% to 5.5%. The material sequenced was PBMCs, taken before TCRalphabeta/CD19-depleted stem cell transplant. The receptors were sampled from a girl in the first two years of life with combined immunodeficiency, due to receive a stem cell transplant. The CDR3 runs from the conserved cysteine through the conserved F or W. The order of the fields is CDR3 protein, CDR3 DNA, CDR3 length, J gene, D gene, V gene, clone size. A D gene is named only where the DNA matches it firmly. The listing skips clone size in some rows; elsewhere it reads once, few, many or a size class.

CDR3 protein: CASSIGYTEAFF; CDR3 DNA: TGTGCCAGTAGTATAGGCTATACTGAAGCTTTCTTT; CDR3 length: 12; J gene: TRBJ1-1; D gene: NA; V gene: TRBV19; clone size: many
CDR3 protein: CASSLGALGGTEAFF; CDR3 DNA: TGTGCCAGCAGTTTAGGGGCCCTCGGCGGCACTGAAGCTTTCTTT; CDR3 length: 15; J gene: TRBJ1-1; D gene: NA; V gene: TRBV12-3/TRBV12-4; clone size: many
CDR3 protein: CSARDLASWVRDKPSYNEQFF; CDR3 DNA: TGCAGTGCTAGAGACCTAGCGTCCTGGGTAAGGGACAAACCCTCCTACAATGAGCAGTTCTTC; CDR3 length: 21; J gene: TRBJ2-1; D gene: NA; V gene: TRBV20-1; clone size: many
CDR3 protein: CASSSLDLNTGELFF; CDR3 DNA: TGTGCCAGCAGCTCTCTCGACTTGAACACCGGGGAGCTGTTTTTT; CDR3 length: 15; J gene: TRBJ2-2; D gene: NA; V gene: TRBV5-4; clone size: many
CDR3 protein: CSVEVRQGVTVF; CDR3 DNA: TGCAGCGTTGAAGTGAGGCAGGGGGTCACGGTCTTC; CDR3 length: 12; J gene: TRBJ2-7; D gene: TRBD1; V gene: TRBV29-1; clone size: many
CDR3 protein: CASSYSKFGSRSTDTQYF; CDR3 DNA: TGTGCCAGCAGTTACTCGAAATTTGGGTCACGTAGCACAGATACGCAGTATTTT; CDR3 length: 18; J gene: TRBJ2-3; D gene: NA; V gene: TRBV6-2/TRBV6-3; clone size: many
CDR3 protein: CASRRDGANYGYTF; CDR3 DNA: TGTGCCAGCAGGCGGGACGGCGCTAACTATGGCTACACCTTC; CDR3 length: 14; J gene: TRBJ1-2; D gene: NA; V gene: TRBV7-9; clone size: few
CDR3 protein: CASSQGAHGGTEAFF; CDR3 DNA: TGCGCCAGCAGCCAAGGGGCGCATGGGGGGACTGAAGCTTTCTTT; CDR3 length: 15; J gene: TRBJ1-1; D gene: NA; V gene: TRBV4-1; clone size: many
CDR3 protein: CASSSSTSGRVRNEQFF; CDR3 DNA: TGTGCCAGCAGTTCCTCGACTAGCGGGAGGGTTCGCAATGAGCAGTTCTTC; CDR3 length: 17; J gene: TRBJ2-1; D gene: TRBD2; V gene: TRBV28; clone size: NA
CDR3 protein: CAFETGGTYEQYF; CDR3 DNA: TGTGCTTTTGAGACAGGGGGGACCTACGAGCAGTACTTC; CDR3 length: 13; J gene: TRBJ2-7; D gene: TRBD1; V gene: TRBV2; clone size: many
CDR3 protein: CAISEGGETQYF; CDR3 DNA: TGTGCCATCAGTGAGGGGGGCGAGACCCAGTACTTC; CDR3 length: 12; J gene: TRBJ2-5; D gene: NA; V gene: TRBV10-3; clone size: many
CDR3 protein: CSATGTLSYEQYF; CDR3 DNA: TGCAGTGCCACCGGGACTCTTAGTTACGAGCAGTACTTC; CDR3 length: 13; J gene: TRBJ2-7; D gene: NA; V gene: TRBV20-1; clone size: NA
CDR3 protein: CATSDYNEQFF; CDR3 DNA: TGTGCCACCAGTGATTATAATGAGCAGTTCTTC; CDR3 length: 11; J gene: TRBJ2-1; D gene: NA; V gene: TRBV24-1; clone size: many
CDR3 protein: CASGITGDQPQHF; CDR3 DNA: TGTGCTAGTGGGATCACAGGGGATCAGCCCCAGCATTTT; CDR3 length: 13; J gene: TRBJ1-5; D gene: TRBD1; V gene: TRBV12-5; clone size: many
CDR3 protein: CASSSRRFSYEQYF; CDR3 DNA: TGTGCCAGCAGCTCCCGGAGATTCTCCTACGAGCAGTACTTC; CDR3 length: 14; J gene: TRBJ2-7; D gene: NA; V gene: TRBV7-8; clone size: many
CDR3 protein: CASSQGGPSYNEQFF; CDR3 DNA: TGCGCCAGCAGCCAAGGGGGGCCCTCCTACAATGAGCAGTTCTTC; CDR3 length: 15; J gene: TRBJ2-1; D gene: NA; V gene: TRBV5-1; clone size: many
CDR3 protein: CSVRTGADYEQYF; CDR3 DNA: TGCAGCGTCCGGACAGGGGCCGACTACGAGCAGTACTTC; CDR3 length: 13; J gene: TRBJ2-7; D gene: TRBD1; V gene: TRBV29-1; clone size: many
CDR3 protein: CASRGDRLETQYF; CDR3 DNA: TGTGCCAGCAGAGGGGACAGGTTAGAGACCCAGTACTTC; CDR3 length: 13; J gene: TRBJ2-5; D gene: TRBD1; V gene: TRBV12-3/TRBV12-4; clone size: many
CDR3 protein: CSARVPGGQETQYF; CDR3 DNA: TGCAGTGCTAGAGTTCCTGGGGGCCAAGAGACCCAGTACTTC; CDR3 length: 14; J gene: TRBJ2-5; D gene: NA; V gene: TRBV20-1; clone size: many
CDR3 protein: CASRAYSGRGSDEQFF; CDR3 DNA: TGTGCCAGCAGAGCATATAGCGGGAGGGGATCGGATGAGCAGTTCTTC; CDR3 length: 16; J gene: TRBJ2-1; D gene: TRBD2; V gene: TRBV28; clone size: many
CDR3 protein: CASSLVRGSQPQHF; CDR3 DNA: TGTGCCAGCAGCTTAGTGCGGGGCAGCCAGCCCCAGCATTTT; CDR3 length: 14; J gene: TRBJ1-5; D gene: NA; V gene: TRBV7-2; clone size: many
CDR3 protein: CASSRGTSHNEQFF; CDR3 DNA: TGTGCCAGCAGCAGGGGGACTAGCCACAATGAGCAGTTCTTC; CDR3 length: 14; J gene: TRBJ2-1; D gene: TRBD2; V gene: TRBV7-9; clone size: many
CDR3 protein: CASSLNPGTAGNTIYF; CDR3 DNA: TGTGCCAGCAGCCTCAACCCCGGGACGGCTGGAAACACCATATATTTT; CDR3 length: 16; J gene: TRBJ1-3; D gene: NA; V gene: TRBV9; clone size: many
CDR3 protein: CASSQERRALYGYTF; CDR3 DNA: TGTGCCAGCAGCCAAGAACGGCGGGCCCTCTATGGCTACACCTTC; CDR3 length: 15; J gene: TRBJ1-2; D gene: NA; V gene: TRBV14; clone size: few
CDR3 protein: CASRSLAGYNEQFF; CDR3 DNA: TGTGCCAGCAGGTCACTAGCGGGGTACAATGAGCAGTTCTTC; CDR3 length: 14; J gene: TRBJ2-1; D gene: TRBD2; V gene: TRBV6-5; clone size: many
CDR3 protein: CASSLGLAPDTQYF; CDR3 DNA: TGTGCCAGCAGCTTGGGACTAGCGCCAGATACGCAGTATTTT; CDR3 length: 14; J gene: TRBJ2-3; D gene: TRBD2; V gene: TRBV13; clone size: many
CDR3 protein: CASSYGVLDYGYTF; CDR3 DNA: TGTGCCAGCAGTTACGGGGTACTTGACTATGGCTACACCTTC; CDR3 length: 14; J gene: TRBJ1-2; D gene: NA; V gene: TRBV6-2/TRBV6-3; clone size: many
CDR3 protein: CASSFRQGLETQYF; CDR3 DNA: TGCGCCAGCAGCTTCCGACAGGGGTTAGAGACCCAGTACTTC; CDR3 length: 14; J gene: TRBJ2-5; D gene: TRBD1; V gene: TRBV5-1; clone size: many
CDR3 protein: CASSFGAANEQYF; CDR3 DNA: TGTGCCAGCAGCTTTGGCGCAGCTAACGAGCAGTACTTC; CDR3 length: 13; J gene: TRBJ2-7; D gene: NA; V gene: TRBV5-5; clone size: many
CDR3 protein: CASSFLGEGYEQYF; CDR3 DNA: TGTGCCAGCAGTTTTCTCGGGGAGGGCTACGAGCAGTACTTC; CDR3 length: 14; J gene: TRBJ2-7; D gene: TRBD2; V gene: TRBV27; clone size: many
CDR3 protein: CASSFGENSPLHF; CDR3 DNA: TGTGCCAGCAGTTTTGGGGAAAATTCACCCCTCCACTTT; CDR3 length: 13; J gene: TRBJ1-6; D gene: NA; V gene: TRBV12-3/TRBV12-4; clone size: many
CDR3 protein: CASLGGERNIQYF; CDR3 DNA: TGTGCCAGCTTGGGAGGCGAAAGAAACATTCAGTACTTC; CDR3 length: 13; J gene: TRBJ2-4; D gene: NA; V gene: TRBV28; clone size: many
CDR3 protein: CASSYETRGHGAGELFF; CDR3 DNA: TGTGCCAGCAGTTACGAGACAAGGGGGCATGGGGCCGGGGAGCTGTTTTTT; CDR3 length: 17; J gene: TRBJ2-2; D gene: TRBD1; V gene: TRBV6-2/TRBV6-3; clone size: few
CDR3 protein: CASSVGTGSDEQYF; CDR3 DNA: TGCGCCAGCAGCGTCGGGACAGGGAGCGACGAGCAGTACTTC; CDR3 length: 14; J gene: TRBJ2-7; D gene: TRBD1; V gene: TRBV5-1; clone size: few
CDR3 protein: CASSQEGSGAYEQYF; CDR3 DNA: TGCGCCAGCAGCCAAGAGGGCAGCGGAGCCTACGAGCAGTACTTC; CDR3 length: 15; J gene: TRBJ2-7; D gene: NA; V gene: TRBV4-3; clone size: many
CDR3 protein: CASRNSGQPNYGYTF; CDR3 DNA: TGCGCCAGCAGGAACTCTGGACAGCCCAACTATGGCTACACCTTC; CDR3 length: 15; J gene: TRBJ1-2; D gene: NA; V gene: TRBV5-1; clone size: few
CDR3 protein: CATSDRRENNEQFF; CDR3 DNA: TGTGCCACCAGTGATCGCCGGGAAAACAATGAGCAGTTCTTC; CDR3 length: 14; J gene: TRBJ2-1; D gene: NA; V gene: TRBV24-1; clone size: many
CDR3 protein: CASSSGLGEAGELFF; CDR3 DNA: TGTGCCAGCAGCTCCGGACTAGGCGAAGCCGGGGAGCTGTTTTTT; CDR3 length: 15; J gene: TRBJ2-2; D gene: TRBD2; V gene: TRBV7-8; clone size: many
CDR3 protein: CASSEIAGGEQFF; CDR3 DNA: TGTGCCAGCAGTGAAATCGCGGGAGGTGAGCAGTTCTTC; CDR3 length: 13; J gene: TRBJ2-1; D gene: TRBD2; V gene: TRBV2; clone size: many
CDR3 protein: CATAWQFF; CDR3 DNA: TGTGCCACCGCTTGGCAGTTCTTC; CDR3 length: 8; J gene: TRBJ2-1; D gene: NA; V gene: TRBV15; clone size: many
CDR3 protein: CASSPTGAPYNSPLHF; CDR3 DNA: TGTGCCAGCAGCCCTACGGGGGCGCCTTATAATTCACCCCTCCACTTT; CDR3 length: 16; J gene: TRBJ1-6; D gene: NA; V gene: TRBV5-8; clone size: few
CDR3 protein: CASSLGSLAGYTDTQYF; CDR3 DNA: TGTGCCAGCAGTTTAGGGTCTCTAGCGGGATACACAGATACGCAGTATTTT; CDR3 length: 17; J gene: TRBJ2-3; D gene: TRBD2; V gene: TRBV28; clone size: many
CDR3 protein: CASSLVLAGGTNNEQFF; CDR3 DNA: TGTGCCAGCAGCTTGGTATTAGCGGGGGGGACGAACAATGAGCAGTTCTTC; CDR3 length: 17; J gene: TRBJ2-1; D gene: TRBD2; V gene: TRBV5-6; clone size: many
CDR3 protein: CASSGPGMSYEQYF; CDR3 DNA: TGTGCCAGCAGTGGTCCAGGAATGTCCTACGAGCAGTACTTC; CDR3 length: 14; J gene: TRBJ2-7; D gene: NA; V gene: TRBV12-3/TRBV12-4; clone size: many
CDR3 protein: CASSVVGTETGELFF; CDR3 DNA: TGTGCCAGCAGCGTAGTCGGGACAGAAACCGGGGAGCTGTTTTTT; CDR3 length: 15; J gene: TRBJ2-2; D gene: TRBD1; V gene: TRBV9; clone size: many
CDR3 protein: CSVDNGGGLYNEQFF; CDR3 DNA: TGCAGCGTTGATAACGGCGGGGGCCTCTACAATGAGCAGTTCTTC; CDR3 length: 15; J gene: TRBJ2-1; D gene: NA; V gene: TRBV29-1; clone size: many
CDR3 protein: CASSLGQHSNQPQHF; CDR3 DNA: TGTGCCAGCAGCTTAGGACAGCATAGCAATCAGCCCCAGCATTTT; CDR3 length: 15; J gene: TRBJ1-5; D gene: NA; V gene: TRBV11-2; clone size: many
CDR3 protein: CASSFGGAIGPGSYEQYF; CDR3 DNA: TGCGCCAGCAGCTTTGGTGGTGCGATAGGTCCAGGAAGCTACGAGCAGTACTTC; CDR3 length: 18; J gene: TRBJ2-7; D gene: NA; V gene: TRBV5-1; clone size: NA
CDR3 protein: CASSLTQGNTEAFF; CDR3 DNA: TGTGCCAGCAGTCTAACCCAGGGGAACACTGAAGCTTTCTTT; CDR3 length: 14; J gene: TRBJ1-1; D gene: NA; V gene: TRBV6-5; clone size: many
CDR3 protein: CASSLVGTHPLTQYF; CDR3 DNA: TGTGCCAGCAGCTTGGTTGGGACTCACCCATTGACGCAGTATTTT; CDR3 length: 15; J gene: TRBJ2-3; D gene: NA; V gene: TRBV5-5; clone size: many
CDR3 protein: CASSQGLLAVSYEQYF; CDR3 DNA: TGCGCCAGCAGCCAAGGCCTCCTAGCGGTCTCCTACGAGCAGTACTTC; CDR3 length: 16; J gene: TRBJ2-7; D gene: TRBD2; V gene: TRBV4-1; clone size: many
CDR3 protein: CASRGGYGYTF; CDR3 DNA: TGTGCCAGCAGGGGAGGGTATGGCTACACCTTC; CDR3 length: 11; J gene: TRBJ1-2; D gene: NA; V gene: TRBV6-2/TRBV6-3; clone size: many
CDR3 protein: CASSYVVAGGPKETQYF; CDR3 DNA: TGTGCCAGCAGTTACGTGGTAGCGGGGGGCCCGAAAGAGACCCAGTACTTC; CDR3 length: 17; J gene: TRBJ2-5; D gene: TRBD2; V gene: TRBV6-5; clone size: NA
CDR3 protein: CASSVGGVWGDTQYF; CDR3 DNA: TGTGCCAGCAGCGTAGGGGGGGTATGGGGAGATACGCAGTATTTT; CDR3 length: 15; J gene: TRBJ2-3; D gene: NA; V gene: TRBV9; clone size: many
CDR3 protein: CASTLGAGEAFF; CDR3 DNA: TGTGCCAGCACCCTAGGGGCTGGCGAAGCTTTCTTT; CDR3 length: 12; J gene: TRBJ1-1; D gene: NA; V gene: TRBV28; clone size: many
CDR3 protein: CASSFWDRESGANVLTF; CDR3 DNA: TGTGCCAGCAGCTTTTGGGACAGGGAATCTGGGGCCAACGTCCTGACTTTC; CDR3 length: 17; J gene: TRBJ2-6; D gene: TRBD1; V gene: TRBV7-3; clone size: many
CDR3 protein: CSVPPGGDSSYNEQFF; CDR3 DNA: TGCAGTGTTCCGCCCGGGGGGGATAGCTCCTACAATGAGCAGTTCTTC; CDR3 length: 16; J gene: TRBJ2-1; D gene: TRBD2; V gene: TRBV20-1; clone size: many
CDR3 protein: CSAGDRRVAQYF; CDR3 DNA: TGCAGTGCTGGGGACAGGCGGGTGGCCCAGTACTTC; CDR3 length: 12; J gene: TRBJ2-5; D gene: TRBD1; V gene: TRBV20-1; clone size: many
CDR3 protein: CASSQEGGLGETQYF; CDR3 DNA: TGTGCCAGCAGCCAAGAGGGCGGACTGGGAGAGACCCAGTACTTC; CDR3 length: 15; J gene: TRBJ2-5; D gene: NA; V gene: TRBV4-2; clone size: many
CDR3 protein: CSGAGTGYNEQFF; CDR3 DNA: TGCAGCGGCGCTGGGACGGGTTACAATGAGCAGTTCTTC; CDR3 length: 13; J gene: TRBJ2-1; D gene: NA; V gene: TRBV29-1; clone size: many